This T cell receptor (beta chain) was captured in a study of neoadjuvant anti-PD-1 for oral cavity cancer. TCRdb's table, derived via immunoSEQ multiplex PCR, lists solely in-frame clones and lacks some. The sample has over 65,000 clones, roughly nine tenths seen once. The CDR3 totals 15 residues. V was shortened by 6 bases and J by 12 bases, with 24 bases between the two germline ends. Germline V CDR1 and CDR2: SGHDN, FVKESK. Specified time point: after neoadjuvant nivolumab, at surgical resection. The chain employs TRBV14 and TRBJ2-1; D is ambiguous. The sample was PBMCs, taken after nivolumab (anti-PD-1) treatment. The clonotype comes from a person aged 40 to 85 with oral cavity squamous cell carcinoma. The CDR3: CASSPFGFPPLRQFF. Here the CDR3 DNA reads TGTGCCAGCAGTCCCTTCGGCTTCCCACCTCTACGGCAGTTCTTC.